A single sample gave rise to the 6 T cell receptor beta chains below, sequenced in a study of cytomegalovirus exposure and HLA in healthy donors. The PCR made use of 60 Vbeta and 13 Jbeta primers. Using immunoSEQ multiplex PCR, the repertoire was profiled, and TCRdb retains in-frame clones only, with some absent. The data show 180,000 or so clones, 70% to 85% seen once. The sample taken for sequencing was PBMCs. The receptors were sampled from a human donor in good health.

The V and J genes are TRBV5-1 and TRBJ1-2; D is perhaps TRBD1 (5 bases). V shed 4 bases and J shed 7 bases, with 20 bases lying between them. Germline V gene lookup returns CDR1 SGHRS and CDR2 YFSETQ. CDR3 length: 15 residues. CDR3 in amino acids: CASSPVGGNRGGYTF. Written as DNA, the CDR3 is TGCGCCAGCAGCCCGGTTGGAGGGAATAGGGGTGGCTACACCTTC.

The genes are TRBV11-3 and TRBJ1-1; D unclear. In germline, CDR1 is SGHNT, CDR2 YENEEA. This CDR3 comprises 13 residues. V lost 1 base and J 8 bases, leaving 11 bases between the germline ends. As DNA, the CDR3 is TGTGCCAGCAGCTTAGGTCCCGGGTTAGAAGCTTTCTTT. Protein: CASSLGPGLEAFF.

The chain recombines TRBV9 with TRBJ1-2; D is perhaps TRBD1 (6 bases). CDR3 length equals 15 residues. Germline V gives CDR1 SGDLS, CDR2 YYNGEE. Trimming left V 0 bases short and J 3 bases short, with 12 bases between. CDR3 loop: CASSVGGGTYYGYTF. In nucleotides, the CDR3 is TGTGCCAGCAGCGTAGGAGGGGGAACCTACTATGGCTACACCTTC.

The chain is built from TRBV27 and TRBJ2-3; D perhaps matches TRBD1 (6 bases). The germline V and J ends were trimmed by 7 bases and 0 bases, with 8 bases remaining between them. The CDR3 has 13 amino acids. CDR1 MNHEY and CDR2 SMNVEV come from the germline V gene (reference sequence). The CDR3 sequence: CASTQGSTDTQYF. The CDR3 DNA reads TGTGCCAGCACCCAGGGGAGCACAGATACGCAGTATTTT.

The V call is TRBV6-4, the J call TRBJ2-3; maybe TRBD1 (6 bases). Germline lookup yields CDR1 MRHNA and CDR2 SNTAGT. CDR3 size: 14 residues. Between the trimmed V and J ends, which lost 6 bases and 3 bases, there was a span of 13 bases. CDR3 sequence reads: CASRPLQGTDTQYF. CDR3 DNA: TGTGCCAGCAGACCCCTACAGGGAACAGATACGCAGTATTTT.

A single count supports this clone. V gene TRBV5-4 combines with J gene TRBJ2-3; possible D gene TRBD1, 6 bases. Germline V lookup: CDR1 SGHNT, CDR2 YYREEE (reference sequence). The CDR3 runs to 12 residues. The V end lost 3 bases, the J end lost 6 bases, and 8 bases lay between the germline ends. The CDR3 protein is CASSWGQDTQYF. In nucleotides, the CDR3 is TGTGCCAGCAGCTGGGGGCAGGATACGCAGTATTTT.